The clone carrying this TCR beta chain was seen a handful of times. The entry originates in a study of T cell repertoires in cytomegalovirus infection. For the study at large: A matching HLA type, together with CMV infection, was signaled by public TCR beta signatures.

The V and J ends lost 2 bases and 4 bases respectively, with 11 bases between them. The CDR3 sequence is 14 residues long. Germline CDR1 and CDR2: ENHRY and SYGVKD. From the reads, TCRdb called clonotypes with MiXCR, one entry per CDR3 protein. The sample consists of 200,000 or so distinct CDR3 sequences, roughly 27% of them appearing once. V is TRBV10-3 and J is TRBJ1-2; a weak D match, TRBD1 (5 bases). The receptor was derived from a human donor in good health (CMV status not recorded). Some clones in this sample may be carry-over from other donors' samples. The sample consisted of PBMCs. As DNA, the CDR3 is TGTGCCATCAGTGAGGGGGGAAGAGGCTATGGCTACACCTTC. Protein product: CAISEGGRGYGYTF.